This note documents a single T cell receptor (beta chain) sequence. Germline V lookup: CDR1 SGHTA, CDR2 FQGTGA. This CDR3 is 16 amino acids long. V lost 2 bases, J lost 4 bases, and 3 bases stayed unmatched. These data are taken from a study of technical replicates of blood from a handful of donors. TCRdb keeps only in-frame clones here, not all; method: immunoSEQ multiplex PCR. The sample consists of 55,000 to 75,000 clones, 85% to 95% of them appearing once. V is TRBV7-3 and J is TRBJ2-2, with 11 positions matching TRBD1. The sequence was collected from a human donor in good health. Some clones in this sample may be carry-over from other donors' samples. The sequenced sample consisted of PBMCs. CDR3 nucleotides: TGTGCCAGCAGCTTATTGGGGACAGGGGGCACCGGGGAGCTGTTTTTT. This encodes CASSLLGTGGTGELFF.